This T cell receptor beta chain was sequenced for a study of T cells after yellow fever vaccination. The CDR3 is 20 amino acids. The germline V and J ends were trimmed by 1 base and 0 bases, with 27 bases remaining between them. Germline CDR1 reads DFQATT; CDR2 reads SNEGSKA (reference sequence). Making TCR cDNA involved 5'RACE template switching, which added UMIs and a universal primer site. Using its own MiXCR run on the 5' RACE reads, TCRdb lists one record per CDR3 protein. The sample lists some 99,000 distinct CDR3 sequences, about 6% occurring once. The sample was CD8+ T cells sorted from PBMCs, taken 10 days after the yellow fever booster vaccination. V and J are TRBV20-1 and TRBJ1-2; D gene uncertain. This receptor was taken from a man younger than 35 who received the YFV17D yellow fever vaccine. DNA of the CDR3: TGCAGTGCTAGAGCTGGGGTCGGCAAAGACCTTAAAAGAGCTAACTATGGCTACACCTTC. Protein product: CSARAGVGKDLKRANYGYTF.